The rows below give T cell receptor beta chains drawn from one sample of a study of shared clonotypes between healthy human individuals. Assay used: immunoSEQ multiplex PCR; TCRdb lists only in-frame clones, some missing. The table lists about 2.1 million clones, just under 95% of them singletons. The sample taken for sequencing was naive CD8+ T cells from PBMCs. These TCRs come from a young man in good health. Some clones in this sample may be carry-over from other donors' samples. The CDR3 runs from the conserved cysteine through the conserved F or W. A D gene is named only where the DNA matches it firmly. Clone size, where shown, is once, few, many, or a class for clones that have expanded.

>TRBV5-6|.|TRBJ2-6|.
CASSPSVGPGANVLTF
TGTGCCAGCAGCCCCTCGGTGGGGCCTGGGGCCAACGTCCTGACTTTC
>TRBV6-1|TRBD1|TRBJ1-1|.
CASSGRQGVNTEAFF
TGTGCCAGCAGTGGGAGACAGGGCGTGAACACTGAAGCTTTCTTT
>TRBV9|TRBD2|TRBJ2-2|once
CASSAGGRTGELFF
TGTGCCAGCAGCGCGGGAGGGCGGACCGGGGAGCTGTTTTTT
>TRBV4-3|TRBD2|TRBJ2-1|.
CASSQASGRQNEQFF
TGCGCCAGCAGCCAAGCTAGCGGGAGGCAGAATGAGCAGTTCTTC
>TRBV7-3|.|TRBJ1-1|few
CASSLTPGVNTEAFF
TGTGCCAGCAGCTTAACCCCAGGGGTGAACACTGAAGCTTTCTTT
>TRBV5-1|TRBD1|TRBJ2-1|.
CASSWTGSGEQFF
TGCGCCAGCAGCTGGACAGGGTCTGGTGAGCAGTTCTTC
>TRBV25-1|.|TRBJ1-3|.
CASSKTGSPADAIYF
TGTGCCAGCAGTAAAACCGGGAGCCCCGCCGATGCCATATATTTT
>TRBV5-6|.|TRBJ2-7|.
CASSLGPGAFFFEQYF
TGTGCCAGCAGCTTGGGACCGGGGGCCTTTTTCTTCGAGCAGTACTTC
>TRBV5-1|.|TRBJ2-1|.
CASSGSRLDNEQFF
TGCGCCAGCAGCGGCTCCCGTCTTGACAATGAGCAGTTCTTC
>TRBV5-8|TRBD2|TRBJ2-7|.
CASSSLTSGPTYEQYF
TGTGCCAGCAGCTCGCTTACTAGCGGACCCACCTACGAGCAGTACTTC
>TRBV5-8|TRBD1|TRBJ1-4|once
CASSTRPGQGATSNEKLFF
TGTGCCAGCAGCACCAGACCGGGACAGGGGGCTACAAGCAATGAAAAACTGTTTTTT
>TRBV7-8|TRBD2|TRBJ2-3|.
CASSFGLAGNTDTQYF
TGTGCCAGCAGCTTCGGACTAGCGGGAAACACAGATACGCAGTATTTT
>TRBV11-2|TRBD2|TRBJ2-1|once
CASSSGLALHFF
TGTGCCAGCAGCTCTGGACTAGCGCTACATTTCTTC
>TRBV19|TRBD2|TRBJ2-1|.
CASSTTSGRNEQFF
TGTGCCAGTAGTACAACTAGCGGGAGAAACGAGCAGTTCTTC
>TRBV27|.|TRBJ2-7|.
CASSSTTPLEQYF
TGTGCCAGCAGTTCCACGACCCCCTTGGAGCAGTACTTC
>TRBV7-2|.|TRBJ2-7|.
CASSFLNWEMTYEQYF
TGTGCCAGCAGCTTCCTTAACTGGGAAATGACCTACGAGCAGTACTTC
>TRBV5-1|TRBD2|TRBJ2-1|.
CASSLVGLAGAADEQFF
TGCGCCAGCAGCTTGGTAGGGCTAGCGGGAGCGGCGGATGAGCAGTTCTTC
>TRBV28|.|TRBJ2-7|.
CASSLWVTAYEQYF
TGTGCCAGCAGTTTATGGGTAACCGCCTACGAGCAGTACTTC
>TRBV11-2|TRBD2|TRBJ2-7|.
CASSSVGLAGSYEQYF
TGTGCCAGCAGCTCCGTCGGACTAGCGGGATCCTACGAGCAGTACTTC
>TRBV23-1|.|TRBJ2-7|.
CASNQRGDNSYEQYF
TGCGCCAGCAACCAAAGGGGGGACAACTCCTACGAGCAGTACTTC
>TRBV7-2|.|TRBJ2-3|.
CASSPRDVATDTQYF
TGTGCCAGCAGCCCGCGGGACGTGGCCACAGATACGCAGTATTTT
>TRBV29-1|.|TRBJ2-7|.
CSVSAAKQGLGGGQYF
TGCAGCGTATCAGCGGCAAAGCAGGGGTTAGGTGGTGGGCAGTACTTC
>TRBV7-9|.|TRBJ2-1|.
CASSQRSFEQFF
TGTGCCAGCAGCCAGAGGAGTTTTGAGCAGTTCTTC
>TRBV30|.|TRBJ2-2|few
CAWRGPLLGELFF
TGTGCCTGGAGGGGACCGTTACTCGGGGAGCTGTTTTTT
>TRBV9|.|TRBJ1-2|few
CASSVAGHNGYTF
TGTGCCAGCAGCGTAGCTGGACATAATGGCTACACCTTC
>TRBV29-1|.|TRBJ2-2|.
CSINRVNTGELFF
TGCAGCATTAATAGAGTGAACACCGGGGAGCTGTTTTTT
>TRBV6-8|.|TRBJ1-2|.
CASSFKLRSKTYGYTF
TGTGCCAGCAGTTTCAAGTTACGCTCTAAGACCTATGGCTACACCTTC
>TRBV7-9|.|TRBJ2-2|.
CASTQRVSGELFF
TGTGCCAGCACCCAAAGGGTTTCCGGGGAGCTGTTTTTT
>TRBV6-5|TRBD2|TRBJ2-1|.
CASRLAGSSYNEQFF
TGTGCCAGCAGACTAGCGGGAAGCTCCTACAATGAGCAGTTCTTC
>TRBV7-3|.|TRBJ1-5|.
CASSPDVGSSNQPQHF
TGTGCCAGCAGCCCGGATGTTGGGTCGAGCAATCAGCCCCAGCATTTT
>TRBV7-8|TRBD1|TRBJ2-6|.
CASSHLRAGGISGANVLTF
TGTGCCAGCAGCCACCTCCGGGCAGGGGGAATTTCTGGGGCCAACGTCCTGACTTTC
>TRBV27|TRBD2|TRBJ2-7|once
CASSYPPRSGSKYEQYF
TGTGCCAGCAGTTACCCCCCCCGCAGCGGGAGCAAGTACGAGCAGTACTTC
>TRBV29-1|.|TRBJ2-7|once
CSVGLTVTGMREQYF
TGCAGCGTTGGTTTAACGGTCACAGGCATGCGCGAGCAGTACTTC
>TRBV9|TRBD1|TRBJ2-5|.
CASSVWTGEETQYF
TGTGCCAGCAGCGTGTGGACAGGGGAAGAGACCCAGTACTTC
>TRBV19|.|TRBJ1-5|.
CASSIGYSNQPQHF
TGTGCCAGTAGTATAGGTTATAGCAATCAGCCCCAGCATTTT
>TRBV4-1|.|TRBJ2-7|.
CASSLSGLDKYEQYF
TGCGCCAGCAGCCTATCGGGCCTGGACAAGTACGAGCAGTACTTC
>TRBV2|.|TRBJ2-1|.
CASSFRGSTYNEQFF
TGTGCCAGCAGCTTTCGGGGCAGTACGTACAATGAGCAGTTCTTC
>TRBV13|.|TRBJ1-3|.
CASSLGPAGNTIYF
TGTGCCAGCAGCCTCGGTCCGGCAGGAAACACCATATATTTT
>TRBV11-2|.|TRBJ2-3|.
CASSSRTRIPDTQYF
TGTGCCAGCAGCTCCAGGACTCGCATCCCAGATACGCAGTATTTT
>TRBV7-9|.|TRBJ2-3|.
CASSPPGYTDAQYF
TGTGCCAGCAGCCCCCCAGGATACACAGATGCGCAGTATTTT
>TRBV19|.|TRBJ1-4|.
CASSIARPATNEKLFF
TGTGCCAGTAGTATAGCTCGTCCTGCAACTAATGAAAAACTGTTTTTT
>TRBV1|.|TRBJ2-7|.
CTSSQGTGAYEQYF
TGCACCAGCAGCCAAGGGACAGGGGCCTACGAGCAGTACTTC
>TRBV28|.|TRBJ1-1|.
CASSLAGRTEAFF
TGTGCCAGCAGTTTAGCGGGAAGAACTGAAGCTTTCTTT
>TRBV10-1|.|TRBJ2-1|.
CASSDSYNEQFF
TGCGCCAGCAGTGATAGCTACAATGAGCAGTTCTTC
>TRBV10-3|TRBD1|TRBJ2-2|.
CAIRDRGLTGELFF
TGTGCCATCAGGGACAGGGGGCTAACCGGGGAGCTGTTTTTT
>TRBV4-1|.|TRBJ1-5|few
CASSRIGIGPQHF
TGCGCCAGCAGCCGAATCGGAATCGGGCCCCAGCATTTT
>TRBV5-1|.|TRBJ2-1|.
CASSLSGLPEYNEQFF
TGCGCCAGCAGCTTGAGTGGTTTACCGGAATACAATGAGCAGTTCTTC
>TRBV11-2|.|TRBJ2-7|.
CASSLDARQESYEQYF
TGTGCCAGCAGCTTAGATGCGAGACAGGAATCCTACGAGCAGTACTTC